This T cell receptor beta chain was captured by sequencing in a study of OX40 agonist ivuxolimab in advanced cancers. General study findings and limits: Mean expanded clone counts were higher in CD8+ than CD4+ T cells.

Data came from immunoSEQ multiplex PCR; TCRdb stores just in-frame clones and leaves some out. The sample lists almost 65,000 clones; approximately 80% were seen once. About this clone: Its target is unknown.

Trimming at V came to 2 bases and at J to 3 bases, leaving 5 bases not matched to a gene. Germline values: CDR1 MNHNY, CDR2 SVGAGI (reference sequence). This CDR3 region has 16 residues. The chain has TRBV6-6 and TRBJ2-1, with 9 positions matching TRBD1. This receptor was identified in an adult with an advanced solid tumor such as melanoma, head and neck, liver or kidney cancer. The sample in question was CD4+ or CD8+ T cells sorted from blood, obtained in a trial of the OX40 agonist ivuxolimab. The CDR3 nucleotides are TGTGCCAGCAGTTACCCGACAGGGGGGGGCTACAATGAGCAGTTCTTC. It encodes CASSYPTGGGYNEQFF.